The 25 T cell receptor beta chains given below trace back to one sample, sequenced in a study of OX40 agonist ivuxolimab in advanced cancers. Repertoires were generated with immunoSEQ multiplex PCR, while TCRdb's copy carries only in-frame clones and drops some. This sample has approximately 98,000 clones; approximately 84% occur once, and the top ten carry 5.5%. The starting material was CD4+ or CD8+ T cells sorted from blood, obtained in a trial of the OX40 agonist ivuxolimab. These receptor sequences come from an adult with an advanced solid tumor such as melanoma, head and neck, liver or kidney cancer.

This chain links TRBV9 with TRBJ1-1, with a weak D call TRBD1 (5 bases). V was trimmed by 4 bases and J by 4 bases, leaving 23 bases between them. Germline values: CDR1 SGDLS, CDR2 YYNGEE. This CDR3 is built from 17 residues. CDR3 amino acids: CASSPRAGEGLGTEAFF. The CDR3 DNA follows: TGTGCCAGCAGCCCGCGGGCGGGGGAGGGCCTTGGCACTGAAGCTTTCTTT. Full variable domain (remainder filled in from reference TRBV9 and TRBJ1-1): DSGVTQTPKHLITATGQRVTLRCSPRSGDLSVYWYQQSLDQGLQFLIQYYNGEERAKGNILERFSAQQFPDLHSELNLSSLELGDSALYFCASSPRAGEGLGTEAFFGQGTRLTVV.

Here the CDR3 reads CASSLSGRGSADEQFF. CDR3 sequence (DNA): TGTGCCAGCAGCTTAAGTGGGCGGGGGTCGGCGGATGAGCAGTTCTTC. The chain is built from TRBV7-6 and TRBJ2-1; 7 nucleotides match TRBD2. CDR3 length: 16 residues. The junction had 12 bases not matched to a gene; V was cut back by 2 bases and J by 8 bases. CDR1 and CDR2 from the germline V gene are SGHVS and FNYEAQ.

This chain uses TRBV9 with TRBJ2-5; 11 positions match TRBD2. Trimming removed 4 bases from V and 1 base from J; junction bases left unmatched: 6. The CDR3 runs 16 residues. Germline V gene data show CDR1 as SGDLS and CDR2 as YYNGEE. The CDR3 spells CASSPGLAGFQETQYF. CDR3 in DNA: TGTGCCAGCAGCCCTGGACTAGCGGGCTTCCAAGAGACCCAGTACTTC.

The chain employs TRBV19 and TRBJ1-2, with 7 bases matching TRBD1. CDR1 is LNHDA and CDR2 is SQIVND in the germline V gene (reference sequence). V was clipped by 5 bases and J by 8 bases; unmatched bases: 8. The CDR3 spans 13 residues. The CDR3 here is CASSSRQGSGYTF. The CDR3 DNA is TGTGCCAGTAGTTCAAGACAGGGTTCGGGCTACACCTTC.

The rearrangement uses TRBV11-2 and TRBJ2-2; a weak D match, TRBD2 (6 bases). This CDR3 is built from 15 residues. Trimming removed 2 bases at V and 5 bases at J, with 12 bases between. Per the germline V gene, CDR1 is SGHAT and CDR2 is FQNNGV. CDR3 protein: CASSLKLAGTGELFF. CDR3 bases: TGTGCCAGCAGCTTAAAACTAGCCGGGACCGGGGAGCTGTTTTTT.

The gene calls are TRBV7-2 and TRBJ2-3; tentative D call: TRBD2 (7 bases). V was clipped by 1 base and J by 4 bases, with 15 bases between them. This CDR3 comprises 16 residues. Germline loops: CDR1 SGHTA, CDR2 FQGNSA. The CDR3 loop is CASSLGWGGEADTQYF. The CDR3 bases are TGTGCCAGCAGCTTAGGGTGGGGGGGCGAGGCAGATACGCAGTATTTT.

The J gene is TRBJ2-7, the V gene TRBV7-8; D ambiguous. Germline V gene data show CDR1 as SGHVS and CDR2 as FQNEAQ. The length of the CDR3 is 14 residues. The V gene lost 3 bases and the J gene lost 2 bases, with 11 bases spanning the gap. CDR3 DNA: TGTGCCAGCAGCTTCACTGTAACGACCTACGAGCAGTACTTC. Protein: CASSFTVTTYEQYF.

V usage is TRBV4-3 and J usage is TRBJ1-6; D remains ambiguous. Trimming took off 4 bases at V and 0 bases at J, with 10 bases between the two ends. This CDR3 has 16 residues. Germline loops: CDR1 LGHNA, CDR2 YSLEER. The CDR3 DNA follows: TGCGCCAGCAGCCGAGAAGGAAGCTCCTATAATTCACCCCTCCACTTT. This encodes CASSREGSSYNSPLHF.

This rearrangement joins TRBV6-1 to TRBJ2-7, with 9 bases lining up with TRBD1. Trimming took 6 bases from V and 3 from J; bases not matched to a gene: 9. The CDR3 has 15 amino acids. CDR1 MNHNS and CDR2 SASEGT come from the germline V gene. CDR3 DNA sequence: TGTGCCAGCAGGAGGGGGGGGACAGGGAACTACGAGCAGTACTTC. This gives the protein CASRRGGTGNYEQYF.

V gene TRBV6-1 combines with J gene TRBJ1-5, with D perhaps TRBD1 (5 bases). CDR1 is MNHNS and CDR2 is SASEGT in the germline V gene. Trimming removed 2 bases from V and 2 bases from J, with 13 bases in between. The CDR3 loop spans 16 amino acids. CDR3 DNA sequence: TGTGCCAGCAGTGAAAGTAGAGGGGTGGGCAATCAGCCCCAGCATTTT. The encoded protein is CASSESRGVGNQPQHF.

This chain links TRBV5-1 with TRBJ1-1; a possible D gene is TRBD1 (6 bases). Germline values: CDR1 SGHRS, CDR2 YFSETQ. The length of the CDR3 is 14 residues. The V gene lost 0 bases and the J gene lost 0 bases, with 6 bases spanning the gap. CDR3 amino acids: CASSLGQVNTEAFF. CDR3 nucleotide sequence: TGCGCCAGCAGCTTGGGACAGGTGAACACTGAAGCTTTCTTT. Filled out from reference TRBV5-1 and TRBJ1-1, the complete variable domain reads KAGVTQTPRYLIKTRGQQVTLSCSPISGHRSVSWYQQTPGQGLQFLFEYFSETQRNKGNFPGRFSGRQFSNSRSEMNVSTLELGDSALYLCASSLGQVNTEAFFGQGTRLTVV.

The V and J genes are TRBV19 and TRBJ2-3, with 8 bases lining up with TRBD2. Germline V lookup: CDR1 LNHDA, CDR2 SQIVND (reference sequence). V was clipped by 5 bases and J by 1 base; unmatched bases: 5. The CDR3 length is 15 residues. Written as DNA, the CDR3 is TGTGCCAGTAGTTCACCACTAGCGGGCACAGATACGCAGTATTTT. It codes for CASSSPLAGTDTQYF.

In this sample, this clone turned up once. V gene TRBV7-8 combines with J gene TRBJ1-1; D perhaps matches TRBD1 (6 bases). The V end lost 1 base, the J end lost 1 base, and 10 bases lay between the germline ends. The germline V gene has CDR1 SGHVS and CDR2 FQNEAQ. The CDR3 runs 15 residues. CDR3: CASSLVATGNTEAFF. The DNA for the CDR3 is TGTGCCAGCAGCTTAGTAGCGACAGGGAACACTGAAGCTTTCTTT.

CDR3 coding DNA: TGTGCCAGCAGTTACGGAGAGGACCCACAGAGTACGCAGTATTTT. Amino acid sequence: CASSYGEDPQSTQYF. The chain couples TRBV6-6 to TRBJ2-3; D is unclear. This CDR3 has 15 residues. V was clipped by 2 bases and J by 8 bases, with 17 bases between them. Germline values: CDR1 MNHNY, CDR2 SVGAGI (reference sequence).

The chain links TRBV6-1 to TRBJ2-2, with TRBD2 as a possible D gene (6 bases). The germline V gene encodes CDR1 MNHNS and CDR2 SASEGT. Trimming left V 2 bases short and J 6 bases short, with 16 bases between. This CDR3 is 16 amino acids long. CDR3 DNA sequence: TGTGCCAGCAGTGAATCCCTACGGAGGGTGGCCGGGGAGCTGTTTTTT. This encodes CASSESLRRVAGELFF.

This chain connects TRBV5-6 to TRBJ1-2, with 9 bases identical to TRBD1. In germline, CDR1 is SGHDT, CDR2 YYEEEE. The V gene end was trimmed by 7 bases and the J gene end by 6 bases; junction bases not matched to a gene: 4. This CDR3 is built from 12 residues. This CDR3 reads CASGRDRDGYTF. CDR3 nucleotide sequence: TGTGCCAGCGGCCGGGACAGGGATGGCTACACCTTC.

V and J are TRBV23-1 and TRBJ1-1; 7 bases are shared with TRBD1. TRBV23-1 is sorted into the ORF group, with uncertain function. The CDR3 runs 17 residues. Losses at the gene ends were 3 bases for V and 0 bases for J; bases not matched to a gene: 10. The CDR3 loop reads CASSHTGQPMMNTEAFF. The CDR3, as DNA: TGCGCCAGCAGTCATACGGGACAGCCCATGATGAACACTGAAGCTTTCTTT.

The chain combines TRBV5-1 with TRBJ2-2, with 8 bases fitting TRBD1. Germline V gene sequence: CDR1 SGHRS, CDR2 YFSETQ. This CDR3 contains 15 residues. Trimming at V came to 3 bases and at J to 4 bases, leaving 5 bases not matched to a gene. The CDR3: CASSSRTGPTGELFF. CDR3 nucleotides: TGCGCCAGCAGCTCAAGGACAGGGCCCACCGGGGAGCTGTTTTTT.

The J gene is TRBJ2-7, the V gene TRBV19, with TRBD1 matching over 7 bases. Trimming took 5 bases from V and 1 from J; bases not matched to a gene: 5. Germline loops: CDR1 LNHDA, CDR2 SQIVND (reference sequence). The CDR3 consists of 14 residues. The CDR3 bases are TGTGCCAGTAGTCCCTTGACAGGGTCCTACGAGCAGTACTTC. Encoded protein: CASSPLTGSYEQYF.

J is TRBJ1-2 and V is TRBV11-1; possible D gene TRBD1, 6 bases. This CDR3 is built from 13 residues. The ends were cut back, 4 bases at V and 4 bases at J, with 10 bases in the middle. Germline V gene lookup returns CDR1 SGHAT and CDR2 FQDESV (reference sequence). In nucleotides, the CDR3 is TGTGCCAGCAGCTCCCGGACAGCCTATGGCTACACCTTC. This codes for CASSSRTAYGYTF.

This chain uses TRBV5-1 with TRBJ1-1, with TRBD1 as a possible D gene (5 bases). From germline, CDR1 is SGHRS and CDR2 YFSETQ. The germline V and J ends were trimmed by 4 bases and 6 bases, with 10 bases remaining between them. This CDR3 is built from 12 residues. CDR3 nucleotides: TGCGCCAGCAGCAGCAGGGATGCTGAAGCTTTCTTT. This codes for CASSSRDAEAFF.

The CDR3 spells CSVQVGSGNTIYF. Here the CDR3 DNA reads TGCAGCGTCCAAGTCGGCTCTGGAAACACCATATATTTT. The chain has TRBV29-1 and TRBJ1-3; D gene ambiguous. Germline CDR1 and CDR2: SQVTM and ANQGSEA. The CDR3 has 13 amino acids. Between the trimmed V and J ends, which lost 6 bases and 0 bases, there was a span of 9 bases.

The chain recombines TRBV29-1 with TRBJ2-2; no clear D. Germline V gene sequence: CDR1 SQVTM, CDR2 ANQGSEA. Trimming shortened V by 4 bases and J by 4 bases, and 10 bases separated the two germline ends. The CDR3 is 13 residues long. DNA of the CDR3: TGCAGCGTTGGTAGGGTACCCACCGGGGAGCTGTTTTTT. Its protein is CSVGRVPTGELFF.

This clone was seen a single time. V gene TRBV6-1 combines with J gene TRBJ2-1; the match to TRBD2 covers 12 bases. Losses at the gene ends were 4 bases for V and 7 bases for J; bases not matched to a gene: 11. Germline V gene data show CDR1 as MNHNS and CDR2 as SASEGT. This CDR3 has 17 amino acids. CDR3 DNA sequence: TGTGCCAGCAGTGGCCGGACTAGCGGGGAAGGCGGGAATGAGCAGTTCTTC. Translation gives CASSGRTSGEGGNEQFF.

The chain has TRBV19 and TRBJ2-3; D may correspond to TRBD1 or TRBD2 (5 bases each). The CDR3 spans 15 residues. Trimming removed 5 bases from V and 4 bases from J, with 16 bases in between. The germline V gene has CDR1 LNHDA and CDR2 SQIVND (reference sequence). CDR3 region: CASSARIRGPDTQYF. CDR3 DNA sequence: TGTGCCAGTAGTGCGAGGATTCGGGGCCCAGATACGCAGTATTTT.